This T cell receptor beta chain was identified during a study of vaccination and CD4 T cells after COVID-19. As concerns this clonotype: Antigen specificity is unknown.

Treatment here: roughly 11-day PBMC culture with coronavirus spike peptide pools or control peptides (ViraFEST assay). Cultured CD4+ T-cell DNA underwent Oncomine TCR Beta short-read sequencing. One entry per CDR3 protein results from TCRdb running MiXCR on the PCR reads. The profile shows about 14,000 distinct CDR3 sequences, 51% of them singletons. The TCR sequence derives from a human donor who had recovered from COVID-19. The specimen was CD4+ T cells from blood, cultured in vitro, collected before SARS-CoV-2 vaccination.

This chain's CDR3 is CATSREGGLATGNTIYF. CDR3 nucleotides: TGTGCCACCAGCAGGGAGGGTGGCCTGGCAACTGGAAACACCATATATTTT. V and J are TRBV15 and TRBJ1-3; D ambiguous. The germline V gene encodes CDR1 LNHNV and CDR2 YYDKDF (reference sequence). Trimming removed 3 bases at V and 2 bases at J, with 17 bases between. This CDR3 has 17 amino acids. Together with reference TRBV15 and TRBJ1-3, the CDR3 gives the full variable domain: DAMVIQNPRYQVTQFGKPVTLSCSQTLNHNVMYWYQQKSSQAPKLLFHYYDKDFNNEADTPDNFQSRRPNTSFCFLDIRSPGLGDTAMYLCATSREGGLATGNTIYFGEGSWLTVV.